This TCR beta chain was captured in a study of T cells after yellow fever vaccination. Broader study findings: CD4 and CD8 compartments shared a small share of clonotypes. Primary-vaccination clones mostly resurfaced post-booster (about 95% CD4, 85% to 90% CD8).

One entry per CDR3 protein results from TCRdb running MiXCR on the 5' RACE reads. Seen here are hundreds of thousands of distinct CDR3 sequences, around 20% observed once, and the top ten hold about a sixth. This clonotype was counted only a few times. Antigen specificity is unknown. Germline V lookup: CDR1 LGHNA, CDR2 YNFKEQ. V was clipped by 6 bases and J by 3 bases; unmatched bases: 7. The CDR3 runs to 16 residues. V is TRBV4-2 and J is TRBJ2-3, with 12 bases fitting TRBD2. The sample here was PBMCs, taken before the yellow fever booster vaccination. This receptor was identified in a man between 18 and 35 years old who received the YFV17D yellow fever vaccine. Here the CDR3 reads CASSFAGTSGTDTQYF. CDR3 DNA: TGTGCCAGCAGTTTTGCCGGGACTAGCGGGACAGATACGCAGTATTTT.